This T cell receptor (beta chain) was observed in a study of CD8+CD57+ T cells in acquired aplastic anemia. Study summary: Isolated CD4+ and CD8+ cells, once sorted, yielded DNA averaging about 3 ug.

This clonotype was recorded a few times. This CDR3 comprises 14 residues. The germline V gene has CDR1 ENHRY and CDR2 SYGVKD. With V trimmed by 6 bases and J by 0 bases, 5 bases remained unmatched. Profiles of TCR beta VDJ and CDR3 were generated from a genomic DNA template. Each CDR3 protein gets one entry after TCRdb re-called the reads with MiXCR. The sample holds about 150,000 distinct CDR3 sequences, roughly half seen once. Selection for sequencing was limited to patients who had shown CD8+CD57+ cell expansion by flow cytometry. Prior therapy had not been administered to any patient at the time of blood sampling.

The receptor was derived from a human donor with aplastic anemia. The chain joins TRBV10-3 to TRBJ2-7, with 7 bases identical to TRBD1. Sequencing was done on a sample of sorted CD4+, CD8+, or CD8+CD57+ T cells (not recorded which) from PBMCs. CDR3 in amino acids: CAIRPGQVSYEQYF. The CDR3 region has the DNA TGTGCCATCAGGCCTGGACAGGTCTCCTACGAGCAGTACTTC.